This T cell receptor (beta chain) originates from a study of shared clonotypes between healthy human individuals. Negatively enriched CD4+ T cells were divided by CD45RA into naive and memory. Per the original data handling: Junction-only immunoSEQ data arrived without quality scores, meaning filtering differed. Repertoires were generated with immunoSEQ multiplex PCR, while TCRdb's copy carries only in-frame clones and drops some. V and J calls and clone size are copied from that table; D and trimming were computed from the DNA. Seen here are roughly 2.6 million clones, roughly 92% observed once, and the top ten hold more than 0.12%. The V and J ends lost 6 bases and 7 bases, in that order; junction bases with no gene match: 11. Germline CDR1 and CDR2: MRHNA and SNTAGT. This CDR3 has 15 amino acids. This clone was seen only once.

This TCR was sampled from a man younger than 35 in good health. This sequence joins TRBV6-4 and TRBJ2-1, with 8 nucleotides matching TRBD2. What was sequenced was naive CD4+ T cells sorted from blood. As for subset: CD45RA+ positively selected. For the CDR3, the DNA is TGTGCCAGCAGCAGGGACGGGGGGGCTTGGAATGAGCAGTTCTTC. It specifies CASSRDGGAWNEQFF.